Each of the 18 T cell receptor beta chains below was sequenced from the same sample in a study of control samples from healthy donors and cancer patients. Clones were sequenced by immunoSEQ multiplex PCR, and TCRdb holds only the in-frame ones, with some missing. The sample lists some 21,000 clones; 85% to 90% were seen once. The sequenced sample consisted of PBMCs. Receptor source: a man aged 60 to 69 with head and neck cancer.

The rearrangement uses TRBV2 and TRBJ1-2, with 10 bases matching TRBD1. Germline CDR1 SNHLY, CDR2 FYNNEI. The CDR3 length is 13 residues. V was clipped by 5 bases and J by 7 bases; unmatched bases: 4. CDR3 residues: CASSPTGGLGYTF. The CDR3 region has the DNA TGTGCCAGCAGTCCGACAGGGGGCCTTGGCTACACCTTC.

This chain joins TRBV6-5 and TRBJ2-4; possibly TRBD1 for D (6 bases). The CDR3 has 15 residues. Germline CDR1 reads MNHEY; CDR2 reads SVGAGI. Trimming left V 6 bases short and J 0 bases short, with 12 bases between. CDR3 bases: TGTGCCAGCAGGAGGACAGAGATAGCCAAAAACATTCAGTACTTC. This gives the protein CASRRTEIAKNIQYF.

The CDR3 coding sequence is TGTGCCAGCAGTGAAGGGACTCCTGGAAACACCATATATTTT. It specifies CASSEGTPGNTIYF. The chain recombines TRBV2 with TRBJ1-3, with unresolved D. Germline V CDR1 and CDR2: SNHLY, FYNNEI. The ends were cut back, 1 base at V and 2 bases at J, with 6 bases in the middle. The CDR3 runs 14 residues.

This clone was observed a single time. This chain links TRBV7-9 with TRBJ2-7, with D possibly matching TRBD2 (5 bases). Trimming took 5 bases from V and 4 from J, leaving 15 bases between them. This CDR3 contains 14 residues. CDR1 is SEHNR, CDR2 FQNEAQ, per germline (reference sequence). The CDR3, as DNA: TGTGCCAGCAGCCTATCCGGGGTGACTTACGAGCAGTACTTC. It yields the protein CASSLSGVTYEQYF.

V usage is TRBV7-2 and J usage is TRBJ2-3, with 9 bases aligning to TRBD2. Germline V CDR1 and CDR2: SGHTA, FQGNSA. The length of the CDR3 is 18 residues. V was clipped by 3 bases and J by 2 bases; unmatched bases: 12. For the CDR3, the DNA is TGTGCCAGCAGCTTCTCGCTGAGGGCGGGAGGGATCACAGATACGCAGTATTTT. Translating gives CASSFSLRAGGITDTQYF.

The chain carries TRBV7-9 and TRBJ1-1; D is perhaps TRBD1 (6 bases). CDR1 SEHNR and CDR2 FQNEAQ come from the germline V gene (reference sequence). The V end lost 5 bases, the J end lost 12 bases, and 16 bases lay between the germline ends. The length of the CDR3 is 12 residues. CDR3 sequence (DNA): TGTGCCAGCAGCCTGGAGACAGGTGGACCTTTCTTT. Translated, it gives CASSLETGGPFF. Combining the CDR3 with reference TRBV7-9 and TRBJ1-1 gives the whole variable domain DTGVSQNPRHKITKRGQNVTFRCDPISEHNRLYWYRQTLGQGPEFLTYFQNEAQLEKSRLLSDRFSAERPKGSFSTLEIQRTEQGDSAMYLCASSLETGGPFFGQGTRLTVV.

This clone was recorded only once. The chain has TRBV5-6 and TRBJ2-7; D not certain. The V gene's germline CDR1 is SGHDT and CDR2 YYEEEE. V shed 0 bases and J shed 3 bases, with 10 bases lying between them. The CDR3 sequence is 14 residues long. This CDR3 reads CASSLGAPVYEQYF. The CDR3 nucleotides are TGTGCCAGCAGCTTGGGGGCCCCGGTCTACGAGCAGTACTTC.

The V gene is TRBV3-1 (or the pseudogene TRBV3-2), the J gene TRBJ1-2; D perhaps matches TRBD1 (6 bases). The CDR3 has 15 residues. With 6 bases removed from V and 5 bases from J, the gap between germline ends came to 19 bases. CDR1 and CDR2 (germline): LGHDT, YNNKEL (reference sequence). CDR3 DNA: TGTGCCAGCAGTATGGACAGCCCACGAGCTTATGGCTACACCTTC. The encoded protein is CASSMDSPRAYGYTF.

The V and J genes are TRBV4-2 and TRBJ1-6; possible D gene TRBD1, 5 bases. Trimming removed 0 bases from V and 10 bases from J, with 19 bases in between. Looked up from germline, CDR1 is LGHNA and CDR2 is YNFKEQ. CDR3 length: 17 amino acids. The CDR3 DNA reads TGTGCCAGCAGCCAAGAGTTGCGAGGGGACGATGGATCACCCCTCCACTTT. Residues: CASSQELRGDDGSPLHF.

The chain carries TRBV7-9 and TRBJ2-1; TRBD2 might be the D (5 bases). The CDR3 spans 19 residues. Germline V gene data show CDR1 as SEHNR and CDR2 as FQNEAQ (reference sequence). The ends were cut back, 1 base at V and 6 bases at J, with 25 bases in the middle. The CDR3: CASSLGLLGREVFGNEQFF. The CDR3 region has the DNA TGTGCCAGCAGCTTAGGCCTCCTAGGGAGAGAGGTTTTTGGCAATGAGCAGTTCTTC. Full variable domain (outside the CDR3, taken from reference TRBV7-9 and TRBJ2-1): DTGVSQNPRHKITKRGQNVTFRCDPISEHNRLYWYRQTLGQGPEFLTYFQNEAQLEKSRLLSDRFSAERPKGSFSTLEIQRTEQGDSAMYLCASSLGLLGREVFGNEQFFGPGTRLTVL.

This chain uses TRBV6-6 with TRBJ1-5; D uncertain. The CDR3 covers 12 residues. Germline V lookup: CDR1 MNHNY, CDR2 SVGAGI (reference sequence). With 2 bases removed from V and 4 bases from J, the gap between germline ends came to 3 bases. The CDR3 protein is CASSYLNQPQHF. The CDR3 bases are TGTGCCAGCAGTTACCTGAATCAGCCCCAGCATTTT.

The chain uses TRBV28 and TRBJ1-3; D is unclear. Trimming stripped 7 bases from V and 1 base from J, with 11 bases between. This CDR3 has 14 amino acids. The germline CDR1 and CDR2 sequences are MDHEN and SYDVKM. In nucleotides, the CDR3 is TGTGCCAGCACCTCTCCCGGTTCTGGAAACACCATATATTTT. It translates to CASTSPGSGNTIYF. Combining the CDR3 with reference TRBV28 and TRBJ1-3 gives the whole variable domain DVKVTQSSRYLVKRTGEKVFLECVQDMDHENMFWYRQDPGLGLRLIYFSYDVKMKEKGDIPEGYSVSREKKERFSLILESASTNQTSMYLCASTSPGSGNTIYFGEGSWLTVV.

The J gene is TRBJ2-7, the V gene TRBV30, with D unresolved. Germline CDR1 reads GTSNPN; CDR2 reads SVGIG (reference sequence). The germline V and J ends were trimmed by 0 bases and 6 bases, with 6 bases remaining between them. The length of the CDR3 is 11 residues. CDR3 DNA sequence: TGTGCCTGGAGTGTGGGTGGCGAGCAGTACGTC. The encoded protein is CAWSVGGEQYV.

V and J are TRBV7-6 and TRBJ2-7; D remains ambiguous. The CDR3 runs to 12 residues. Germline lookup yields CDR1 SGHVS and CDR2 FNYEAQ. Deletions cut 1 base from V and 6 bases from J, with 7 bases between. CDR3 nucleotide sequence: TGTGCCAGCAGCTTAGACGATCTCGAGCAGTACTTC. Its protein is CASSLDDLEQYF.

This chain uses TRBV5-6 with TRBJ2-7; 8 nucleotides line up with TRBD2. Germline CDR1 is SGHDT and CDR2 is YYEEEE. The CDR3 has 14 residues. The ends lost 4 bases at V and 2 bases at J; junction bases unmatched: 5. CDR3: CASSRTSRTYEQYF. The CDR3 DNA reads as TGTGCCAGCAGCCGGACTAGCCGAACCTACGAGCAGTACTTC.

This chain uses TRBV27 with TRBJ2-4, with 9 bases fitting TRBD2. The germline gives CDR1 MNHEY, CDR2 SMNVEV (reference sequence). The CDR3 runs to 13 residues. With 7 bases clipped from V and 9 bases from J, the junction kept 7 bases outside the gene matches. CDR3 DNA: TGTGCCAGCAAGCCAGCGGGAGGTGTCATTCAGTACTTC. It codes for CASKPAGGVIQYF.

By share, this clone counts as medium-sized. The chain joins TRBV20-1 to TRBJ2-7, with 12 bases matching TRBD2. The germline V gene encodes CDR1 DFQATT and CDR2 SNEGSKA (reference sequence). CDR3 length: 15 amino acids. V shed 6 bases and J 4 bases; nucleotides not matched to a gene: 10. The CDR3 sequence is CSASPSGRVQYEQYF. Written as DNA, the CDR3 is TGCAGTGCCAGTCCTAGCGGGAGGGTCCAATACGAGCAGTACTTC.

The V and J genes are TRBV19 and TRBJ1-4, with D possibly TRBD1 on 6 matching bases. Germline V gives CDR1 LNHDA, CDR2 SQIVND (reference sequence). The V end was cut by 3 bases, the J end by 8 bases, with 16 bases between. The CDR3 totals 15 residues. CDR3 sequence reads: CASSMDRQVWEKLFF. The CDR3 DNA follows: TGTGCCAGTAGTATGGATCGACAGGTTTGGGAAAAACTGTTTTTT. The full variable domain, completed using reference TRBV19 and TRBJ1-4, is DGGITQSPKYLFRKEGQNVTLSCEQNLNHDAMYWYRQDPGQGLRLIYYSQIVNDFQKGDIAEGYSVSREKKESFPLTVTSAQKNPTAFYLCASSMDRQVWEKLFFGSGTQLSVL.